This T cell receptor beta chain was recovered during a study of shared clonotypes between healthy human individuals. On the study more broadly: A donor's plate count was three for CD4 naive and three for CD4 memory; CD8 naive had two and CD8 memory one. Study-wide points: In general, naive subsets displayed greater estimated richness than memory subsets did.

Only CD45RO-negative cells positively selected for CCR7 counted as naive CD8 cells, so terminally differentiated effector memory CD45RA+ cells were excluded. Every subset had its genomic DNA shared out evenly among several immunoSEQ plates. TCRdb's table, derived via immunoSEQ multiplex PCR, lists solely in-frame clones and lacks some. The sample records more than 550,000 clones, roughly nine tenths being singletons. Germline V gene lookup returns CDR1 SGDLS and CDR2 YYNGEE. The CDR3 has 11 residues. V lost 3 bases and J lost 13; bases outside the gene matches: 4. As to this clone: What it binds is not known. This sample also contains other DNA sequences that code for the same CDR3.

The chain couples TRBV9 to TRBJ2-1; 7 positions match TRBD1. The sequence came from a man aged 25-45 years in good health. Sequencing was performed on naive CD8+ T cells sorted from blood. The CDR3 sequence is CASSADREQFF. The DNA for the CDR3 is TGTGCCAGCAGCGCCGACAGGGAACAGTTCTTC.